The following is a TCR beta chain sequence with its context. Its matching antigen is unknown. These data belong to a study of OX40 agonist ivuxolimab in advanced cancers. The overall study: Ivuxolimab, an agonist antibody against OX40 (CD134), was given to patients.

Overall study results and limits: Among the lowest peripheral clonal expansion occurred in 0.1-3.0 mg/kg partial responders. Antigen specificity of clonally expanded peripheral T cells was not established. Dose levels from 0.1 to 3.0 mg/kg saw CD4+ and CD8+ blood T cells expand clonally by week 6.

The table came from immunoSEQ multiplex PCR; TCRdb's copy has only in-frame clones and leaves some out. The table has under 100,000 clones, roughly four fifths seen once. V was pared by 4 bases and J by 9 bases, with 9 bases of the junction left unmatched. Germline V lookup: CDR1 SGHNT, CDR2 YYREEE (reference sequence). This CDR3 has 13 amino acids. The TCR was taken from an adult with an advanced solid tumor such as melanoma, head and neck, liver or kidney cancer. The chain couples TRBV5-4 to TRBJ1-1; 7 nucleotides agree with TRBD1. The material was CD4+ or CD8+ T cells sorted from blood, obtained in a trial of the OX40 agonist ivuxolimab. The CDR3 region is CASSTKGTEKAFF. CDR3 nucleotides: TGTGCCAGCAGCACGAAGGGGACAGAAAAAGCTTTCTTT.